This TCR beta chain was captured by sequencing in a study of T cells in Graves' hyperthyroidism and ophthalmopathy. Study findings and constraints: Before onset, ophthalmopathy was predicted by the model a median about 6.2 months earlier.

V lost 0 bases and J 6 bases, leaving 6 bases between the germline ends. Germline V CDR1 and CDR2: SQVTM, ANQGSEA. The CDR3 spans 12 residues. TCR beta CDR3 sequences were amplified from RNA transcripts. First-round RT-PCR with HTBI primers amplified the TCR CDR3 region. In TCRdb, the multiplex PCR reads were re-called with MiXCR into one record per CDR3 protein. Of hundreds of thousands of distinct CDR3 sequences in the sample, 15% to 20% were seen once. Turning to this clonotype: Antigen unknown.

Sequencing was performed on blood. This clonotype was sampled from a woman aged 50 to 60 with Graves' hyperthyroidism that later progressed to Graves' ophthalmopathy. The chain combines TRBV29-1 with TRBJ2-1; D possibly corresponds to TRBD1 (5 bases). In DNA, the CDR3 is TGCAGCGTTGAAGACAGGGTCAATGAGCAGTTCTTC. Its protein is CSVEDRVNEQFF.